This TCR beta chain derives from a study of Ad26.COV2.S vaccination and SARS-CoV-2 variants. Study-level information: As a participant in COV1001, the donor was in the Ad26.COV2.S trial arm. Each vaccinee took Ad26.COV2.S intramuscularly, once or twice 56 days apart.

For this clone: Its specificity is not known.

Sequencing was performed with immunoSEQ multiplex PCR; in TCRdb, only in-frame clones are kept and a portion is missing. Of 300,000 to 350,000 clones listed, 75% to 90% are singletons. General observations from the study: People who got the vaccine or the placebo had similar non-spike TCR breadth.

Treatment: roughly 18 received Ad26.COV2.S at low or high dose, single or two shots; about 5 received placebo; per-sample allocation not given. Vaccine and placebo recipients were sampled on day 63 after the first injection. The CDR3 consists of 17 residues. With V trimmed by 0 bases and J by 1 base, 8 bases remained unmatched. CDR1 is GTSNPN, CDR2 SVGIG, per germline (reference sequence). The sequencing here drew on peripheral blood, taken in a trial of Ad26.COV2.S vaccine versus placebo. The TCR comes from a person between 18 and 65 years old who received the Ad26.COV2.S COVID-19 vaccine or a placebo. The chain links TRBV30 to TRBJ1-5, with TRBD1 matching 8 bases. The CDR3 nucleotides are TGTGCCTGGAGTGTACTGACAGGGGAACGGAGCAATCAGCCCCAGCATTTT. This sequence encodes CAWSVLTGERSNQPQHF.